This T cell receptor (delta chain) is from a study of gamma-delta T cells after stem cell transplantation. TCRdb re-called the RT-PCR reads using CATT. The table records about 5,700 delta-chain clones, roughly 2% of them present only once. Trimming removed 0 bases at V and 2 bases at J, with 13 bases between. Germline-derived CDR1 and CDR2 are GEAIGNYY and EKD. This CDR3 comprises 18 residues. For this clone: The protein that TCRdb holds for this DNA derives from a much larger clone and differs from the translated DNA at residue 10, which likely indicates a read error; the protein shown here is translated from the DNA.

The sequenced sample was gamma-delta T cells. This receptor was taken from a human donor. It is not recorded whose cells these are; they may come from a transplant donor. The genes are TRDV2 and TRDJ3; D unclear. In nucleotides, the CDR3 is TGTGCCTGTGACACCGCTGCTGCGGGCCCCTGGGACACCCGACAGATGTTTTTC. This codes for CACDTAAAGPWDTRQMFF.